This T cell receptor (beta chain) came from a study of OX40 agonist ivuxolimab in advanced cancers. Study context: Cancers in dose escalation were hepatocellular, melanoma, renal cell and head and neck.

Sequencing used immunoSEQ multiplex PCR; TCRdb keeps in-frame clones, though not all of them. Of about 80,000 clones in the sample, approximately 95% were seen once. Sample: CD4+ or CD8+ T cells sorted from blood, taken in a trial of the OX40 agonist ivuxolimab. This clonotype was obtained from an adult with an advanced solid tumor such as melanoma, head and neck, liver or kidney cancer.

The chain's CDR3 is CASSVAGSWGETQYF. CDR3 bases: TGTGCCAGCAGCGTAGCCGGGAGCTGGGGGGAGACCCAGTACTTC. The gene calls are TRBV9 and TRBJ2-5, with D possibly TRBD2 on 6 matching bases. The CDR3 is 15 amino acids. V was trimmed by 0 bases and J by 5 bases, leaving 14 bases between them. Germline CDR1 SGDLS, CDR2 YYNGEE.